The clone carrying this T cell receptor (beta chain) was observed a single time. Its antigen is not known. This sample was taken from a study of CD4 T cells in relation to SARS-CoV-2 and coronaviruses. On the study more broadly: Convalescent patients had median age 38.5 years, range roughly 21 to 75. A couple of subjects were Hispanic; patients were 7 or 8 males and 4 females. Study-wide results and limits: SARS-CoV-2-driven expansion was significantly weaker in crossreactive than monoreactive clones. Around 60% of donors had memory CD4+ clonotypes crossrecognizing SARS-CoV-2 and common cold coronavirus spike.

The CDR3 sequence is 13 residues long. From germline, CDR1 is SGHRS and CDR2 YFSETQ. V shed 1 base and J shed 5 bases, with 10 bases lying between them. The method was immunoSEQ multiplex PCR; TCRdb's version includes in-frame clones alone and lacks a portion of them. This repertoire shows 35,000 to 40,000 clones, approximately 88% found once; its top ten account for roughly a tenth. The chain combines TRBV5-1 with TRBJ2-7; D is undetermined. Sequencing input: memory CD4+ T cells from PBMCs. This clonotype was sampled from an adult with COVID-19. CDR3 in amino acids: CASSLRPRDEQYF. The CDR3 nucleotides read TGCGCCAGCAGCTTGCGCCCCCGGGACGAGCAGTACTTC.